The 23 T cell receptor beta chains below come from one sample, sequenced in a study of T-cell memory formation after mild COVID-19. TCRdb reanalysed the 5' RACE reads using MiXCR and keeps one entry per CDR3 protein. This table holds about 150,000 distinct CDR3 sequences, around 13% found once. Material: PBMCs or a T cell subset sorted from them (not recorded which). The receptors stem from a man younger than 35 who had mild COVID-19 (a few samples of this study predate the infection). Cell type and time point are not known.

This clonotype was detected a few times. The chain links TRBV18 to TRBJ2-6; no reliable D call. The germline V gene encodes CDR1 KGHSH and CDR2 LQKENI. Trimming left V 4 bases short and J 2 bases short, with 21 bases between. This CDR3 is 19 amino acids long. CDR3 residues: CASSLRVSSGVAGANVLTF. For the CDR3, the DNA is TGTGCCAGCTCACTCAGAGTTTCCTCTGGAGTGGCTGGGGCCAACGTCCTGACTTTC.

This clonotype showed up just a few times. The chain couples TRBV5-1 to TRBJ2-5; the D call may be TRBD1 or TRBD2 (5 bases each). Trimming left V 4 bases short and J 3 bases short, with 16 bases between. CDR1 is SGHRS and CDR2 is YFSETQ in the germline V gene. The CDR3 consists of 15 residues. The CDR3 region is CASSDRGSREETQYF. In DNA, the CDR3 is TGCGCCAGCAGCGACCGGGGCTCACGGGAAGAGACCCAGTACTTC.

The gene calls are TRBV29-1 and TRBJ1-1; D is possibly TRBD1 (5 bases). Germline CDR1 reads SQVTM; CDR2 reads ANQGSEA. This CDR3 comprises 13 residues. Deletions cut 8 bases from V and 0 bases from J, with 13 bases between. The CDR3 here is CSSEGQLNTEAFF. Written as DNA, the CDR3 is TGCAGCTCGGAGGGGCAGTTGAACACTGAAGCTTTCTTT. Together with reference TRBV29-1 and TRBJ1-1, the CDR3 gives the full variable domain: SAVISQKPSRDICQRGTSLTIQCQVDSQVTMMFWYRQQPGQSLTLIATANQGSEATYESGFVIDKFPISRPNLTFSTLTVSNMSPEDSSIYLCSSEGQLNTEAFFGQGTRLTVV.

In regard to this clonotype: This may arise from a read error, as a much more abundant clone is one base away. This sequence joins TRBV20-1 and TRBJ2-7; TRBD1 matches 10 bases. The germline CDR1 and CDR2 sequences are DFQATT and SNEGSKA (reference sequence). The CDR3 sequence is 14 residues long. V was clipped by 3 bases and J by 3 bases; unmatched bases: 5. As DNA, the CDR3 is TGCAGTGCTAGTTCCGGGACAGGGGTCTACGAGCAGTACTTC. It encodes CSASSGTGVYEQYF.

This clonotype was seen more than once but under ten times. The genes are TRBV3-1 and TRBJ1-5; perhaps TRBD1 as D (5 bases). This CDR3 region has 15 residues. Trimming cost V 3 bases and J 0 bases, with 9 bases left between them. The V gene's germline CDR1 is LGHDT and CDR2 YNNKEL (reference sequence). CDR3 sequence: CASSQGHDSNQPQHF. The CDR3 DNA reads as TGTGCCAGCAGCCAGGGGCATGATAGCAATCAGCCCCAGCATTTT.

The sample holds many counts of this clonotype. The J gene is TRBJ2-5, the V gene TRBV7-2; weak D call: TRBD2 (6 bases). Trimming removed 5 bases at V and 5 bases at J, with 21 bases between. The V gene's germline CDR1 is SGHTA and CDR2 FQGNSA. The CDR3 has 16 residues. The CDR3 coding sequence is TGTGCCAGCAGCCTTAGTGGAAGGAGGGTGGAGGAGACCCAGTACTTC. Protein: CASSLSGRRVEETQYF.

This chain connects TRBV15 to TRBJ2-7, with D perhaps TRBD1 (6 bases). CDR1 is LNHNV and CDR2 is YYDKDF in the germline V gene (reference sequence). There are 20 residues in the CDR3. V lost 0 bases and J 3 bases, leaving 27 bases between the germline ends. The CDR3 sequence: CATSRDPRGRVTSLSYEQYF. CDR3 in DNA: TGTGCCACCAGCAGAGATCCCAGGGGTCGGGTCACCTCATTGAGCTACGAGCAGTACTTC.

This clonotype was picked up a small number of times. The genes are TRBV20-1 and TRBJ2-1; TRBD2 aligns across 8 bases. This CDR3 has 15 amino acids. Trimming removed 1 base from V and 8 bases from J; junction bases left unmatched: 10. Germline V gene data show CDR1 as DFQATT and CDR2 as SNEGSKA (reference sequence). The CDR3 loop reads CSARAPGGPSHEQFF. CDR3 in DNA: TGCAGTGCTAGAGCCCCGGGGGGGCCTAGTCATGAGCAGTTCTTC.

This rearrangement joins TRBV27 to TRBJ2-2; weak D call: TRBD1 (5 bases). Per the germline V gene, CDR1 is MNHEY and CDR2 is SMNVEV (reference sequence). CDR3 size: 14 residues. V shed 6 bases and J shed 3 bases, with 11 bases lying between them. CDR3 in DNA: TGTGCCAGCAGACAGGCGGTTGACACCGGGGAGCTGTTTTTT. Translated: CASRQAVDTGELFF.

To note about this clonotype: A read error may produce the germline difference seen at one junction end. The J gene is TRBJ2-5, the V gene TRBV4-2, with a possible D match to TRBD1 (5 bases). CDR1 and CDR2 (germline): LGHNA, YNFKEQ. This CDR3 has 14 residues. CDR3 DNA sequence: TGTGCCAGCAGCGAAGATGAAAGGGGCCAGACCCAGTACTTC. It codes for CASSEDERGQTQYF.

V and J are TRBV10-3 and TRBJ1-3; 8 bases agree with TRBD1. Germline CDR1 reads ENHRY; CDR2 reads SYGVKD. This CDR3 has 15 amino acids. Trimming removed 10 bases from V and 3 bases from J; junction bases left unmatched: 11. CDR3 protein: CANQAGGAVGNTIYF. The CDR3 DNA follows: TGTGCCAACCAGGCAGGGGGCGCGGTTGGAAACACCATATATTTT.

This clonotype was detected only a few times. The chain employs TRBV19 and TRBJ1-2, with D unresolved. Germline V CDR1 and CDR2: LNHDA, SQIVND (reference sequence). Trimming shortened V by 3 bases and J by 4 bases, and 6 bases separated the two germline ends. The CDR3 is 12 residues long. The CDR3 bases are TGTGCCAGTAGTATCGACACCTATGGCTACACCTTC. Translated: CASSIDTYGYTF. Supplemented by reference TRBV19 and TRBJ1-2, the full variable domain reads DGGITQSPKYLFRKEGQNVTLSCEQNLNHDAMYWYRQDPGQGLRLIYYSQIVNDFQKGDIAEGYSVSREKKESFPLTVTSAQKNPTAFYLCASSIDTYGYTFGSGTRLTVV.

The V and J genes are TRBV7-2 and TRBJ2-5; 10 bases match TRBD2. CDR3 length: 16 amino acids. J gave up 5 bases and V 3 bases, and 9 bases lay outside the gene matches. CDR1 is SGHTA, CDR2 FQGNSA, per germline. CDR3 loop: CASSFTSGAILETQYF. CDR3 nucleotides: TGTGCCAGCAGCTTTACTAGCGGGGCCATATTGGAGACCCAGTACTTC.

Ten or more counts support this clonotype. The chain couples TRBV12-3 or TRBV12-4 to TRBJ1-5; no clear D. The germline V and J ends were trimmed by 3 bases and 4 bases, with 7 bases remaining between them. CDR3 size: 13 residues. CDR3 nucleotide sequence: TGTGCCAGCAGTTTGTGGCAGAATCAGCCCCAGCATTTT. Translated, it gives CASSLWQNQPQHF.

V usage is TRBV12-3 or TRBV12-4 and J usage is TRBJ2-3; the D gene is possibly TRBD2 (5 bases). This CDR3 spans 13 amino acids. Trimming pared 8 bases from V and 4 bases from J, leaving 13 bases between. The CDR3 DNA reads TGTGCCAGCGCCAAGGGAGCTGCAGATACGCAGTATTTT. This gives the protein CASAKGAADTQYF.

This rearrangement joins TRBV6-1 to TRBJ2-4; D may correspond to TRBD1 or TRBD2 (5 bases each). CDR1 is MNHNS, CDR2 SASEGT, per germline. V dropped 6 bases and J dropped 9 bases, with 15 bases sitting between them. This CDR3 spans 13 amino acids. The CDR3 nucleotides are TGTGCCAGCAGGAGTGGGGGTGGTGCCATTCAGTACTTC. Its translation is CASRSGGGAIQYF.

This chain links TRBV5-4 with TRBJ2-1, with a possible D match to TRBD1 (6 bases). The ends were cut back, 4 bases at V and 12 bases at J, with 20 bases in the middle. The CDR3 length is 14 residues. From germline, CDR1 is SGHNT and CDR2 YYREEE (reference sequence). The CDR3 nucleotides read TGTGCCAGCAGCCTCGCCGCGGACAGTAGCCGGCAGTTCTTC. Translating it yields CASSLAADSSRQFF.

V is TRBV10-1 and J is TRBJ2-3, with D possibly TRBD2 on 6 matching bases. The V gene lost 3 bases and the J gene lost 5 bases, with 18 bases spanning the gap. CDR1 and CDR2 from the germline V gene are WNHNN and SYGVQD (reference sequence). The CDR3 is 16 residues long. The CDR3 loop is CASSDPGLEKRDTQYF. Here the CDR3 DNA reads TGCGCCAGCAGTGACCCGGGACTGGAAAAGAGAGATACGCAGTATTTT.

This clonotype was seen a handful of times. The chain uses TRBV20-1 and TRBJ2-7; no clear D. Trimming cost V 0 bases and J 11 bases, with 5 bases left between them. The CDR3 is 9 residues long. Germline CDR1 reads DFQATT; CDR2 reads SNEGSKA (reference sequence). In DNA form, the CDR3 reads TGCAGTGCTAGAGACTGCGAGTACGTC. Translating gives CSARDCEYV.

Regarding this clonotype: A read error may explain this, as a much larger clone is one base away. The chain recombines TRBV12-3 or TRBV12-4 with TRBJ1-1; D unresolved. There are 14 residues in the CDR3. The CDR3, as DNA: TGTGCCAGCCAAAGAGCAAGGATGAAAACTGAAGCTTTCTTT. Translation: CASQRARMKTEAFF.

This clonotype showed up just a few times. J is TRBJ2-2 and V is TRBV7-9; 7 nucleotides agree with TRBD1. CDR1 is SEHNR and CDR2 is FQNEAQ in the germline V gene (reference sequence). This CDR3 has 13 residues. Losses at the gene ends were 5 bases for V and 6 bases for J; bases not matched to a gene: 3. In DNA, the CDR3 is TGTGCCAGCAGCGCAGGGGGTTCCGGGGAGCTGTTTTTT. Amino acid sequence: CASSAGGSGELFF.

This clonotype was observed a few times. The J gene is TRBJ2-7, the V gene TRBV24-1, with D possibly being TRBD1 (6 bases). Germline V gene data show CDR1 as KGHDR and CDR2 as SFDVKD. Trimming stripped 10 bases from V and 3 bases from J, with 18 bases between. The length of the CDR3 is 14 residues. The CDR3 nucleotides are TGTGCCACGCAAAAAAATGGCAGGGGCTACGAGCAGTACGTC. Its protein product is CATQKNGRGYEQYV.

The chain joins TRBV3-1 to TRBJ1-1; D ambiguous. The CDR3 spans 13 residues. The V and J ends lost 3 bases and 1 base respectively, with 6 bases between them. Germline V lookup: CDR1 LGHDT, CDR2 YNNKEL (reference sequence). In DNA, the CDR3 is TGTGCCAGCAGCCAGGCTTCGAACACTGAAGCTTTCTTT. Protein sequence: CASSQASNTEAFF.